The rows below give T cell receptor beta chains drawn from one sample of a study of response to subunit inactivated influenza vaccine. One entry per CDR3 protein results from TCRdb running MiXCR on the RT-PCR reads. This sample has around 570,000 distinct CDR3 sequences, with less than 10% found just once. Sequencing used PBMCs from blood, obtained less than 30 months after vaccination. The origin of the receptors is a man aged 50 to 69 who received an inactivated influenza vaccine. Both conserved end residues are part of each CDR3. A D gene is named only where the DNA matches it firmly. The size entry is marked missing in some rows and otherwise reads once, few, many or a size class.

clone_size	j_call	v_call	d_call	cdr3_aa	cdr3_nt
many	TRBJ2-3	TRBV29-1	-	CSVVQPYRTDTQYF	TGCAGCGTTGTGCAGCCTTATAGAACAGATACGCAGTATTTT
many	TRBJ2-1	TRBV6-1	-	CASSRTAASNEQFF	TGTGCCAGCAGTCGGACGGCGGCTAGCAATGAGCAGTTCTTC
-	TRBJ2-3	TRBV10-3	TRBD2	CAISDREGDTQYF	TGTGCCATCAGTGACAGGGAGGGAGATACGCAGTATTTT
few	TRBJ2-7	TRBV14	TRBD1	CASSQEYLQGSSGEQYF	TGTGCCAGCAGCCAAGAATACCTACAGGGGTCAAGCGGCGAGCAGTACTTC
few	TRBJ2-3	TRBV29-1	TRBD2	CSVVFSGGTTDTQYF	TGCAGCGTTGTATTTAGCGGGGGGACCACAGATACGCAGTATTTT
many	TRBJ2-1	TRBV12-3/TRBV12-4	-	CASSLTRNEQFF	TGTGCCAGCAGTTTGACTAGAAATGAGCAGTTCTTC
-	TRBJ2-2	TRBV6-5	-	CASTWGTGELFF	TGTGCCAGCACCTGGGGTACCGGGGAGCTGTTTTTT
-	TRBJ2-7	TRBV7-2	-	CASSPREGNYEQYF	TGTGCCAGCAGCCCACGGGAAGGCAACTACGAGCAGTACTTC
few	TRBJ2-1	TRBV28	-	CASSYGGGNEQFF	TGTGCCAGCAGTTACGGGGGTGGCAATGAGCAGTTCTTC
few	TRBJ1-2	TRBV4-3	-	CASSQDGRDYGYTF	TGCGCCAGCAGCCAAGACGGGAGGGACTATGGCTACACCTTC
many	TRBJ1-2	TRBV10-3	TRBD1	CAISEWDSRGYTF	TGTGCCATCAGTGAGTGGGACAGCCGCGGCTACACCTTC
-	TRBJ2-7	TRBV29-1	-	CSVGPGLREQYF	TGCAGCGTTGGGCCGGGTCTCAGAGAGCAGTACTTC
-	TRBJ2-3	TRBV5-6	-	CASRSVRGTDTQYF	TGTGCCAGCAGATCCGTTCGAGGCACAGATACGCAGTATTTT
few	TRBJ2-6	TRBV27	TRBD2	CASSLLADSGANVLTF	TGTGCCAGCAGCCTACTAGCGGACTCTGGGGCCAACGTCCTGACTTTC
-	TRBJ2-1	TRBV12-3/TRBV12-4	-	CASSYPGAPQFF	TGTGCCAGCAGTTATCCAGGGGCTCCCCAGTTCTTC
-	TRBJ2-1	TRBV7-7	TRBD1	CASSSDRGGNEQFF	TGTGCTAGCAGCTCCGACAGGGGAGGCAATGAGCAGTTCTTC
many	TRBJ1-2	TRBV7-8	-	CASSPQQGFNYGYTF	TGTGCCAGCAGCCCACAACAGGGTTTTAACTATGGCTACACCTTC
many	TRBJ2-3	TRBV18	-	CASSPPGRDTQYF	TGTGCCAGCTCACCACCGGGGAGAGATACGCAGTATTTT
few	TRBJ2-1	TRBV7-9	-	CASSRDSEQFF	TGTGCCAGCAGCCGGGATTCGGAGCAGTTCTTC
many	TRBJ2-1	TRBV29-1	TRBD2	CSVSGSGSSYNEQFF	TGCAGCGTTTCGGGTAGCGGGAGCTCCTACAATGAGCAGTTCTTC
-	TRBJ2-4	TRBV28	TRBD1	CASRGQGATAF	TGTGCCAGCAGGGGACAGGGGGCGACAGCCTTC
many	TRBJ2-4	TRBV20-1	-	CSARDTKEDQWKNIQYF	TGCAGTGCTAGAGATACGAAGGAGGACCAATGGAAAAACATTCAGTACTTC
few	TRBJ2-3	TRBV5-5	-	CASSLGRVRVEDTQYF	TGTGCCAGCAGCTTGGGCAGGGTAAGGGTTGAAGATACGCAGTATTTT
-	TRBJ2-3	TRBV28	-	CASRNVLGGDTLTDTQYF	TGTGCCAGCAGAAACGTCCTTGGGGGAGACACCCTCACAGATACGCAGTATTTT
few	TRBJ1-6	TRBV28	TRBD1	CASSDRGMDSPLHF	TGTGCCAGCAGCGACAGGGGGATGGATTCACCCCTCCACTTT